This T cell receptor beta chain was observed in a study of OX40 agonist ivuxolimab in advanced cancers. Germline-derived CDR1 and CDR2 are KGHSH and LQKENI. CDR3 length equals 16 residues. V lost 0 bases and J lost 2, with 11 bases in between. Produced via immunoSEQ multiplex PCR; TCRdb's table is partial and in-frame only. This table has under 80,000 clones, 85% to 90% appearing once. The TCR comes from an adult with an advanced solid tumor such as melanoma, head and neck, liver or kidney cancer. The sequenced sample was CD4+ or CD8+ T cells sorted from blood, obtained in a trial of the OX40 agonist ivuxolimab. The chain couples TRBV18 to TRBJ2-1, with TRBD1 as a possible D gene (5 bases). The CDR3 spells CASSPPSPGTYNEQFF. The CDR3 DNA reads TGTGCCAGCTCACCACCCTCGCCAGGGACCTACAATGAGCAGTTCTTC.